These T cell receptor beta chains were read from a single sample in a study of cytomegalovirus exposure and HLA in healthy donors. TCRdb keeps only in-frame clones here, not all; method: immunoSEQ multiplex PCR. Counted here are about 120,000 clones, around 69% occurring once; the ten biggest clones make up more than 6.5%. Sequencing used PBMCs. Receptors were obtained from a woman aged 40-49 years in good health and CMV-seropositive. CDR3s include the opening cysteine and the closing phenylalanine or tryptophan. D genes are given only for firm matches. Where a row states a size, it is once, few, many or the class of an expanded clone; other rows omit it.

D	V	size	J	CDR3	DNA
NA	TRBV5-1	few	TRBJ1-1	CASSSRVNTEAFF	TGCGCCAGCAGCTCCAGGGTGAACACTGAAGCTTTCTTT
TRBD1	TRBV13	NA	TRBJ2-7	CASSSRAAGGASAYEQYF	TGTGCCAGCAGCTCGCGGGCGGCAGGGGGAGCCTCTGCCTACGAGCAGTACTTC
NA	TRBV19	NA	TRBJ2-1	CASSVDTSIYNEQFF	TGTGCCAGTAGTGTCGACACAAGCATTTACAATGAGCAGTTCTTC
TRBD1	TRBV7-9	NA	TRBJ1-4	CASNSDRGPEKLFF	TGTGCCAGCAACTCAGACAGGGGGCCTGAAAAACTGTTTTTT
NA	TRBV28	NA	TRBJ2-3	CASSNTDTQYF	TGTGCCAGCAGCAACACAGATACGCAGTATTTT
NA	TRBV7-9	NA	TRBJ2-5	CASSLSLETQYF	TGTGCCAGCAGCTTATCTCTCGAGACCCAGTACTTC
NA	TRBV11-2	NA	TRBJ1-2	CASSSYRVPNYGYPF	TGTGCCAGCAGCTCCTACAGGGTACCCAACTATGGCTACCCCTTC
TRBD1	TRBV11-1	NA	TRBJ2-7	CASSFTPGQGAYEQYF	TGTGCCAGCAGCTTTACCCCGGGACAGGGGGCCTACGAGCAGTACTTC
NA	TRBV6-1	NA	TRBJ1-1	CASSESGVRITEAFF	TGTGCCAGCAGTGAATCAGGGGTCCGTATCACTGAAGCTTTCTTT
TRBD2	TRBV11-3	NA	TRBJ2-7	CASSSRPSGGREQYF	TGTGCCAGCAGCTCTAGGCCGAGCGGGGGCCGGGAGCAGTACTTC
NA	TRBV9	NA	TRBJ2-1	CASSGPGADYNEQFF	TGTGCCAGCAGCGGTCCAGGGGCCGACTACAATGAGCAGTTCTTC
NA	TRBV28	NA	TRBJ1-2	CASSTGSGYTF	TGTGCCAGCAGTACAGGGAGTGGCTACACCTTC
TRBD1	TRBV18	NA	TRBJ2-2	CASSPGQVGSSGELFF	TGTGCCAGCTCACCCGGACAGGTCGGTTCGAGCGGGGAGCTGTTTTTT
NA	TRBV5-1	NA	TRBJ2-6	CASSRTAGNSGANVLTF	TGCGCCAGCAGCAGGACGGCGGGGAACTCTGGGGCCAACGTCCTGACTTTC
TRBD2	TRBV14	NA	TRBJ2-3	CASSLALGLAGGDTQYF	TGTGCCAGCAGCCTTGCACTTGGGCTAGCGGGGGGAGATACGCAGTATTTT
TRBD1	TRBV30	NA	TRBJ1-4	CAWTGDRGDEKLFF	TGTGCCTGGACGGGTGACAGGGGAGATGAAAAACTGTTTTTT
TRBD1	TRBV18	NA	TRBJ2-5	CASSPIGTAQETQYF	TGTGCCAGCTCACCGATCGGGACAGCCCAAGAGACCCAGTACTTC
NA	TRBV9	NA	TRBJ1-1	CASSATGKANTEAFF	TGTGCCAGCAGCGCAACAGGGAAGGCGAACACTGAAGCTTTCTTT
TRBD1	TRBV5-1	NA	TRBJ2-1	CASTRGGQNNEQFF	TGCGCCAGCACCCGAGGGGGCCAAAACAATGAGCAGTTCTTC
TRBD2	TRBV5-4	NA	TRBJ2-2	CASSFPGGPPPGELFF	TGTGCCAGCAGCTTTCCGGGGGGGCCCCCTCCCGGGGAGCTGTTTTTT
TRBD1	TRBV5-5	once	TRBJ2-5	CASSLGRGPEETQYF	TGTGCCAGCAGCCTCGGCAGGGGGCCAGAAGAGACCCAGTACTTC
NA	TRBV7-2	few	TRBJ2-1	CASSPPPANNEQFF	TGTGCCAGCAGCCCCCCCCCAGCGAACAATGAGCAGTTCTTC
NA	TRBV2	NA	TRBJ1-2	CASNIEGTRYGYTF	TGTGCCAGCAATATAGAGGGAACTCGCTATGGCTACACCTTC
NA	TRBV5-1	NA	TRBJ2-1	CASSAIGNEQFF	TGCGCCAGCAGCGCCATCGGCAATGAGCAGTTCTTC
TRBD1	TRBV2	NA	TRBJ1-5	CASRRGQGMDQPQHF	TGTGCCAGCCGCCGGGGACAGGGGATGGATCAGCCCCAGCATTTT
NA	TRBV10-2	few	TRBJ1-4	CASSVTVNEKLFF	TGCGCCAGCAGTGTTACAGTAAATGAAAAACTGTTTTTT
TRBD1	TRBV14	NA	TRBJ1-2	CASSQSPDRVNYGYTF	TGTGCCAGCAGCCAATCCCCGGACAGGGTTAACTATGGCTACACCTTC
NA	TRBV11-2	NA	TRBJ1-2	CASSLGLSSFGYTF	TGTGCCAGCAGCTTGGGGCTGTCTTCTTTTGGCTACACCTTC
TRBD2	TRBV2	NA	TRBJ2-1	CAGGGTSNEQFF	TGTGCCGGAGGGGGGACTAGCAATGAGCAGTTCTTC
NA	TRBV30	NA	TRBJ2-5	CAWSPTRSRETQYF	TGTGCCTGGAGTCCCACAAGGAGTAGGGAGACCCAGTACTTC
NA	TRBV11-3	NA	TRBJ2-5	CASSLMEGKETQYF	TGTGCCAGCAGCTTAATGGAGGGCAAAGAGACCCAGTACTTC
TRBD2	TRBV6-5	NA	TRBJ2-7	CASSLLAGGPCEQYF	TGTGCCAGCAGCCTCCTAGCGGGGGGGCCGTGCGAGCAGTACTTC
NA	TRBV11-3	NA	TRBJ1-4	CASSLEAGSEKLFF	TGTGCCAGCAGCTTAGAGGCGGGTAGTGAAAAACTGTTTTTT
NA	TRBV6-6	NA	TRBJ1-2	CASSYSRAYYPF	TGTGCCAGCAGTTATTCCAGGGCCTACTACCCCTTC
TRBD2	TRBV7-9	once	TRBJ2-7	CASSLDGGTLAEQYF	TGTGCCAGCAGCTTAGACGGGGGGACCTTGGCCGAGCAGTACTTC
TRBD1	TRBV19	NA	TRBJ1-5	CASSGGTVPSNQPQHF	TGTGCCAGTAGTGGGGGGACAGTCCCTAGCAATCAGCCCCAGCATTTT
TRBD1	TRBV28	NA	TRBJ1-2	CASKTGEIWGYTF	TGTGCCAGCAAGACAGGGGAAATTTGGGGCTACACCTTC
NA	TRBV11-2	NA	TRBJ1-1	CASSPRGGATEAFF	TGTGCCAGCAGCCCTCGGGGGGGGGCGACTGAAGCTTTCTTT
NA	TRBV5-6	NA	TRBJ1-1	CASSPTGPFEAFF	TGTGCCAGCAGCCCTACAGGGCCATTTGAAGCTTTCTTT
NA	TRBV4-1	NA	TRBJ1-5	CASSQESRGAGGPQHF	TGCGCCAGCAGCCAAGAAAGCCGGGGGGCGGGCGGGCCCCAGCATTTT
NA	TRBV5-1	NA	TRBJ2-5	CASTRMGLLETQYF	TGCGCCAGCACGCGAATGGGGCTTTTGGAGACCCAGTACTTC